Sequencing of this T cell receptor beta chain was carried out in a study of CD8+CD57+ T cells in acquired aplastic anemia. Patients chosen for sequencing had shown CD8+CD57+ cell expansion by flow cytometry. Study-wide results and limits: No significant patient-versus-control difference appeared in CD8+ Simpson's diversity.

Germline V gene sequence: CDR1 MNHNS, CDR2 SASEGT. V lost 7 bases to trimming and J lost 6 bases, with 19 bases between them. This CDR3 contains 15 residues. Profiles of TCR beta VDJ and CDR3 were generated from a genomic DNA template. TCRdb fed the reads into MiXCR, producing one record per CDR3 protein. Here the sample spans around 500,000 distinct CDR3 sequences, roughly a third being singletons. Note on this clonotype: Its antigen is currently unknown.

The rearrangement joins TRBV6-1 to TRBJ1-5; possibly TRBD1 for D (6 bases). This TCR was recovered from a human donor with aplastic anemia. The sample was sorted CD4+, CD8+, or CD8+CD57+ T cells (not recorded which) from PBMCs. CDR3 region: CASINDRLEGQPQHF. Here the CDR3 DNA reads TGTGCCAGCATCAACGACAGGTTGGAGGGTCAGCCCCAGCATTTT.